The 32 T cell receptor beta chains below were found in one sample sequenced in a study of Graves' ophthalmopathy and Graves' hyperthyroidism. TCR beta CDR3 amplification used RNA transcripts. The workflow started with a first-round RT-PCR run with HTBI primers and then moved on to a second-round multiplex PCR. TCRdb itself ran the multiplex PCR reads through MiXCR, one entry per CDR3 protein. Here the sample spans 400,000 to 450,000 distinct CDR3 sequences, 20% to 25% being singletons. The sample consisted of peripheral blood. The receptors stem from a woman in her late teens or twenties with stable Graves' hyperthyroidism.

This clonotype was counted ten times or more. V is TRBV6-1 and J is TRBJ2-7; maybe TRBD2 (5 bases). Germline values: CDR1 MNHNS, CDR2 SASEGT. The CDR3 length is 13 residues. V lost 5 bases to trimming and J lost 3 bases, with 11 bases between them. CDR3 sequence reads: CASSQTRDYEQYF. CDR3 DNA sequence: TGTGCCAGCAGTCAGACCCGGGACTACGAGCAGTACTTC.

The chain is built from TRBV6-2 or TRBV6-3 and TRBJ1-5, with TRBD1 matching over 8 bases. The V gene's germline CDR1 is MNHEY and CDR2 SVGEGT. V shed 6 bases and J 4 bases; nucleotides not matched to a gene: 8. The CDR3 contains 15 residues. Here the CDR3 DNA reads TGTGCCAGCAGCTCACCGGGACAGGCTAATCAGCCCCAGCATTTT. Translation gives CASSSPGQANQPQHF.

This clonotype was counted ten times or more. The chain recombines TRBV20-1 with TRBJ1-6; D gene unclear. CDR3 size: 14 residues. Germline CDR1 DFQATT, CDR2 SNEGSKA (reference sequence). With 6 bases removed from V and 0 bases from J, the gap between germline ends came to 9 bases. CDR3 sequence (DNA): TGCAGTGCCGTGGTCGGCTCCTATAATTCACCCCTCCACTTT. Protein sequence: CSAVVGSYNSPLHF.

This clonotype was seen many times. The chain links TRBV7-3 to TRBJ2-2, with TRBD2 matching 8 bases. The trim removed 3 bases at V and 5 bases at J, leaving 5 bases unmatched. This CDR3 comprises 15 residues. Germline V gene sequence: CDR1 SGHTA, CDR2 FQGTGA. This chain's CDR3 is CASSLKSGGTGELFF. The DNA for the CDR3 is TGTGCCAGCAGCTTGAAGAGCGGGGGAACCGGGGAGCTGTTTTTT.

The sample holds many counts of this clonotype. This rearrangement joins TRBV6-4 to TRBJ2-2; unclear D gene. CDR1 and CDR2 (germline): MRHNA, SNTAGT. Deletions cut 3 bases from V and 1 base from J, with 6 bases between. This CDR3 spans 14 amino acids. CDR3 DNA sequence: TGTGCCAGCAGTGAAGGCATGAACACCGGGGAGCTGTTTTTT. It is translated as CASSEGMNTGELFF.

This clonotype has at least ten counts. The gene calls are TRBV10-3 and TRBJ1-1; D ambiguous. V shed 0 bases and J shed 3 bases, with 8 bases lying between them. CDR3 size: 14 residues. CDR1 ENHRY and CDR2 SYGVKD come from the germline V gene. In nucleotides, the CDR3 is TGTGCCATCAGTGAGTCGGCCGGGGACACTGAAGCTTTCTTT. Translation gives CAISESAGDTEAFF.

There are many counts of this clonotype. This sequence joins TRBV12-3 or TRBV12-4 and TRBJ2-5, with a weak D call TRBD2 (6 bases). This CDR3 is built from 14 residues. V shed 6 bases and J shed 1 base, with 12 bases lying between them. The CDR3 is CASRGEATQETQYF. CDR3 nucleotide sequence: TGTGCCAGCAGGGGGGAGGCGACCCAAGAGACCCAGTACTTC.

This clonotype appeared many times. The chain is built from TRBV6-5 and TRBJ2-7, with a tentative D call TRBD1 (5 bases). CDR1 MNHEY and CDR2 SVGAGI come from the germline V gene. V lost 6 bases and J 2 bases, leaving 14 bases between the germline ends. The CDR3 is 14 amino acids. CDR3 region: CASSSGRVPYEQYF. The CDR3 nucleotides are TGTGCCAGCAGCTCGGGCAGGGTCCCCTACGAGCAGTACTTC.

The table lists this clonotype with many counts. This may stem from a read error, because a much larger clone lies one nucleotide away. This chain links TRBV12-3 or TRBV12-4 with TRBJ2-5; TRBD1 is a possible D gene (6 bases). The CDR3 length is 13 residues. The CDR3 sequence is CASSLWGQETRYF. CDR3 sequence (DNA): TGTGCCAGCAGTTTATGGGGGCAAGAGACCCGGTACTTC.

This clonotype has a count of ten or more. This sequence joins TRBV20-1 and TRBJ2-2; TRBD2 matches 9 bases. Germline values: CDR1 DFQATT, CDR2 SNEGSKA (reference sequence). Germline trimming cut 0 bases from V and 0 bases from J; bases unmatched to any gene: 5. This CDR3 spans 17 amino acids. CDR3 nucleotide sequence: TGCAGTGCTAGAGATCCTAGACTAGCGGCGAACACCGGGGAGCTGTTTTTT. This codes for CSARDPRLAANTGELFF.

V gene TRBV19 combines with J gene TRBJ2-5; D gene uncertain. The V gene lost 1 base and the J gene lost 7 bases, with 10 bases spanning the gap. This CDR3 has 13 residues. Per germline, CDR1 LNHDA and CDR2 SQIVND (reference sequence). CDR3 residues: CASSIASPGTQYF. CDR3 nucleotide sequence: TGTGCCAGTAGTATAGCAAGCCCGGGGACCCAGTACTTC.

This clonotype occurred many times. This chain uses TRBV20-1 with TRBJ2-7; 10 bases align to TRBD2. Germline V gene sequence: CDR1 DFQATT, CDR2 SNEGSKA (reference sequence). Trimming at V came to 1 base and at J to 6 bases, leaving 0 bases not matched to a gene. CDR3 size: 12 residues. CDR3 in DNA: TGCAGTGCTAGAGCTAGCGGGAGCGAGCAGTACTTC. It codes for CSARASGSEQYF.

This chain uses TRBV10-3 with TRBJ1-2; TRBD1 is a possible D gene (5 bases). The V gene lost 0 bases and the J gene lost 8 bases, with 16 bases spanning the gap. Germline V gives CDR1 ENHRY, CDR2 SYGVKD. The CDR3 has 15 amino acids. CDR3 sequence (DNA): TGTGCCATCAGTGAGTCCTCGAGGGGCGCGGGAGGCTACACCTTC. Translating it yields CAISESSRGAGGYTF.

This clonotype was observed at least ten times. J is TRBJ2-5 and V is TRBV7-9, with 11 bases aligning to TRBD2. Germline V gene sequence: CDR1 SEHNR, CDR2 FQNEAQ (reference sequence). Losses at the gene ends were 5 bases for V and 5 bases for J; bases not matched to a gene: 13. This CDR3 region has 17 residues. CDR3 residues: CASSTLTSGAVWETQYF. As DNA, the CDR3 is TGTGCCAGCAGCACCTTGACTAGCGGGGCCGTTTGGGAGACCCAGTACTTC.

This clonotype was observed at least ten times. The gene calls are TRBV12-3 or TRBV12-4 and TRBJ1-1; D call uncertain. V gave up 5 bases and J gave up 1 base, with 17 bases separating them. This CDR3 spans 16 amino acids. CDR3 nucleotide sequence: TGTGCCAGCAGTATCCGCTGGGGTGCAGGGAACACTGAAGCTTTCTTT. Its protein product is CASSIRWGAGNTEAFF.

This clonotype occurred many times. Germline is not matched at one junction end, which may reflect a read error. This chain connects TRBV12-3 or TRBV12-4 to TRBJ1-2, with D hard to call. CDR3 length: 14 amino acids. The CDR3 is CASSLGSGSQNSSF. CDR3 coding DNA: TGTGCCAGCAGTTTAGGTTCCGGCTCTCAAAATTCATCCTTC.

The chain links TRBV6-5 to TRBJ1-1; no reliable D call. The CDR3 is 13 amino acids. The ends were cut back, 4 bases at V and 3 bases at J, with 9 bases in the middle. Germline assignment: CDR1 MNHEY and CDR2 SVGAGI. The CDR3 region has the DNA TGTGCCAGCAGTTTGAAGGGCCACACTGAAGCTTTCTTT. This gives the protein CASSLKGHTEAFF.

This clonotype was detected ten times or more. The chain is built from TRBV14 and TRBJ2-7; D unresolved. This CDR3 has 12 amino acids. Trimming stripped 0 bases from V and 9 bases from J, with 9 bases between. Per the germline V gene, CDR1 is SGHDN and CDR2 is FVKESK. Written as DNA, the CDR3 is TGTGCCAGCAGCCAAGATAAGTTCCGGCAGTACTTC. Its protein is CASSQDKFRQYF.

In its sample, this clonotype was seen many times. The chain recombines TRBV20-1 with TRBJ1-1; D gene unclear. This CDR3 comprises 13 residues. The ends were cut back, 2 bases at V and 0 bases at J, with 7 bases in the middle. Germline CDR1 and CDR2: DFQATT and SNEGSKA (reference sequence). The CDR3 DNA sequence: TGCAGTGCTAGAAAGCACCTGAACACTGAAGCTTTCTTT. The encoded protein is CSARKHLNTEAFF.

This clonotype was counted at least ten times. The rearrangement joins TRBV12-3 or TRBV12-4 to TRBJ2-5, with TRBD2 matching 12 bases. With 5 bases clipped from V and 4 bases from J, the junction kept 11 bases outside the gene matches. The CDR3 contains 17 residues. As DNA, the CDR3 is TGTGCCAGCAGTCTCAATCCTAGCGGGGGGGACTTAGAGACCCAGTACTTC. The encoded protein is CASSLNPSGGDLETQYF.

This clonotype was found many times. The rearrangement joins TRBV6-4 to TRBJ1-1; D gene unclear. Germline assignment: CDR1 MRHNA and CDR2 SNTAGT. CDR3 length equals 15 residues. The germline V and J ends were trimmed by 0 bases and 3 bases, with 11 bases remaining between them. CDR3 DNA: TGTGCCAGCAGTGACTCGAAGAGAAGGGACACTGAAGCTTTCTTT. Translated: CASSDSKRRDTEAFF.

This chain joins TRBV6-1 and TRBJ1-1; no reliable D call. The ends were cut back, 6 bases at V and 0 bases at J, with 8 bases in the middle. The CDR3 totals 13 residues. Germline loops: CDR1 MNHNS, CDR2 SASEGT. The CDR3 bases are TGTGCCAGCAGGGCACAGTTGAACACTGAAGCTTTCTTT. Protein: CASRAQLNTEAFF.

The chain joins TRBV7-9 to TRBJ2-5; either TRBD1 or TRBD2 may supply D (5 bases each). The CDR3 spans 14 residues. The germline gives CDR1 SEHNR, CDR2 FQNEAQ (reference sequence). Between the trimmed V and J ends, which lost 7 bases and 1 base, there was a span of 13 bases. CDR3 residues: CASKTGPTQETQYF. CDR3 in DNA: TGTGCCAGCAAGACGGGGCCCACCCAAGAGACCCAGTACTTC.

The rearrangement uses TRBV20-1 and TRBJ2-7; the match to TRBD1 covers 8 bases. The CDR3 is 14 residues long. Germline CDR1 DFQATT, CDR2 SNEGSKA (reference sequence). V lost 4 bases to trimming and J lost 2 bases; unmatched junction nucleotides: 7. The CDR3 nucleotides are TGCAGTGCTACCGCCGGGACAGGCGCCTACGAGCAGTACTTC. Translation gives CSATAGTGAYEQYF.

The chain uses TRBV20-1 and TRBJ2-5; D assignment may be TRBD1 or TRBD2 (5 bases each). Germline V gene lookup returns CDR1 DFQATT and CDR2 SNEGSKA (reference sequence). V shed 6 bases and J shed 3 bases, with 14 bases lying between them. The CDR3 sequence is 13 residues long. CDR3 in amino acids: CSAAGTEKETQYF. The CDR3 nucleotides are TGCAGTGCCGCCGGGACGGAGAAAGAGACCCAGTACTTC.

By share of the sample, this clonotype is medium-sized. This sequence joins TRBV6-2 or TRBV6-3 and TRBJ2-7; 7 bases fit TRBD2. CDR1 and CDR2 (germline): MNHEY, SVGEGT. J was trimmed by 4 bases and V by 2 bases; bases with no gene match: 11. This CDR3 is built from 16 residues. Written as DNA, the CDR3 is TGTGCCAGCAGTTACGCCGGTTGGCGGGAGTCGTACGAGCAGTACTTC. It codes for CASSYAGWRESYEQYF.

Of note for this clonotype: A much larger clone differs by one base, so this may be a read error. In DNA, the CDR3 is TGTGCCATCAGTGGTGGGAACAGGGCGAATTCACACCTCCACTTT. Encoded protein: CAISGGNRANSHLHF. This sequence joins TRBV10-3 and TRBJ1-6, with D tentatively TRBD1 (6 bases). The CDR3 contains 15 residues. The V gene's germline CDR1 is ENHRY and CDR2 SYGVKD.

The rearrangement joins TRBV2 to TRBJ1-1, with a weak D call TRBD1 (5 bases). The CDR3 has 14 amino acids. With 8 bases removed from V and 1 base from J, the gap between germline ends came to 14 bases. Germline loops: CDR1 SNHLY, CDR2 FYNNEI. CDR3 bases: TGTGCCAGCGGGACCCAGGGAGCGAACACTGAAGCTTTCTTT. Its protein is CASGTQGANTEAFF. Filled out from reference TRBV2 and TRBJ1-1, the complete variable domain reads EPEVTQTPSHQVTQMGQEVILRCVPISNHLYFYWYRQILGQKVEFLVSFYNNEISEKSEIFDDQFSVERPDGSNFTLKIRSTKLEDSAMYFCASGTQGANTEAFFGQGTRLTVV.

This clonotype has a count of ten or more. The rearrangement links TRBV20-1 to TRBJ2-7, with D possibly TRBD1 on 5 matching bases. CDR1 and CDR2 from the germline V gene are DFQATT and SNEGSKA (reference sequence). The CDR3 covers 14 residues. The V end was cut by 1 base, the J end by 0 bases, with 10 bases between. CDR3: CSARGNRRSYEQYF. The CDR3 DNA reads TGCAGTGCTAGAGGTAACAGGCGCTCCTACGAGCAGTACTTC.

This clonotype has a count of ten or more. The CDR3 bases are TGTGCCAGCAGCTTAGTCCCTGTCCAAGAGACCCAGTACTTC. Its protein is CASSLVPVQETQYF. J is TRBJ2-5 and V is TRBV7-2; unclear D gene. CDR1 is SGHTA, CDR2 FQGNSA, per germline. V lost 1 base, J lost 1 base, and 7 bases lay in between. The CDR3 is made up of 14 amino acids.

This clonotype was found a few times. The chain couples TRBV5-6 to TRBJ1-5; D is unresolved. This CDR3 comprises 14 residues. V lost 2 bases and J 7 bases, leaving 13 bases between the germline ends. Germline V CDR1 and CDR2: SGHDT, YYEEEE. The CDR3, as DNA: TGTGCCAGCAGCTTTTCCCGAGCGGGGCAGCCCCAGCATTTT. It is translated as CASSFSRAGQPQHF.

Many counts were recorded for this clonotype. The chain employs TRBV5-1 and TRBJ2-7; 11 nucleotides match TRBD2. The V and J ends lost 2 bases and 4 bases, in that order; junction bases with no gene match: 5. Germline values: CDR1 SGHRS, CDR2 YFSETQ. The CDR3 is 15 residues long. CDR3 protein: CASSFTSGSKYEQYF. For the CDR3, the DNA is TGCGCCAGCAGCTTTACTAGCGGGAGTAAGTACGAGCAGTACTTC.